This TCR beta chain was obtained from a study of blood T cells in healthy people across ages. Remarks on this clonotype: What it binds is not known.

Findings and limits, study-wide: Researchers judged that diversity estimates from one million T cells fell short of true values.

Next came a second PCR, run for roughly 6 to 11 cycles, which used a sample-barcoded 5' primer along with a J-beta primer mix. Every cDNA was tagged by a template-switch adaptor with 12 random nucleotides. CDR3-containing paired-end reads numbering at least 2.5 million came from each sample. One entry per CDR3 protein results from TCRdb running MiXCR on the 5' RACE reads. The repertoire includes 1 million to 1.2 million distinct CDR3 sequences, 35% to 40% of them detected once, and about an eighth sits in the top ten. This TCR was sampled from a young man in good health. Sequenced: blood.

CDR3 loop: CASSFGTGVDNEQFF. CDR3 coding DNA: TGTGCCAGCAGCTTCGGGACAGGGGTGGACAATGAGCAGTTCTTC. This sequence joins TRBV5-6 and TRBJ2-1, with 10 bases fitting TRBD1. Germline V CDR1 and CDR2: SGHDT, YYEEEE. V lost 2 bases to trimming and J lost 5 bases; unmatched junction nucleotides: 4. There are 15 residues in the CDR3.